This T cell receptor beta chain originates from a study of blood T cell repertoires in COVID-19. Original analysis: Quantification of nucleated cells was approximated via reference gene primer amplification. The repertoire was sequenced with immunoSEQ multiplex PCR; TCRdb's copy has only in-frame clones and lacks some. The DNA was the basis for D and trimming; V, J and clone size are from that table. The sample has 250,000 to 400,000 clones, about nine tenths seen once. The trim removed 0 bases at V and 7 bases at J, leaving 6 bases unmatched. Germline V gene sequence: CDR1 ENHRY, CDR2 SYGVKD. This CDR3 contains 15 residues.

The V gene is TRBV10-3, the J gene TRBJ2-4, with TRBD1 identical over 7 bases. The sequencing input was peripheral blood. The TCR comes from a man aged 50-59 years with active or convalescent COVID-19. The CDR3 loop is CAISESKGTANIQYF. In nucleotides, the CDR3 is TGTGCCATCAGTGAGTCGAAGGGGACAGCGAACATTCAGTACTTC.